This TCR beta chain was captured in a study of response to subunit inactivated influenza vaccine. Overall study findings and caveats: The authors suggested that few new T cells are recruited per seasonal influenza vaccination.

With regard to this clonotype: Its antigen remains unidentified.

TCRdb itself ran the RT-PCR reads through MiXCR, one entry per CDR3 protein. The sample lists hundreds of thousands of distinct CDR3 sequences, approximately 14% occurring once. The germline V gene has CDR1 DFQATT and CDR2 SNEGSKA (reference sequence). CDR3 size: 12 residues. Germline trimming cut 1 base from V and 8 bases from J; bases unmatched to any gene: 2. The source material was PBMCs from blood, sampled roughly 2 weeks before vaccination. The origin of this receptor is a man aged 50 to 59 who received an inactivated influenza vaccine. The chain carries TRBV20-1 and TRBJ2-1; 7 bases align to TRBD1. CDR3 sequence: CSARGRGHEQFF. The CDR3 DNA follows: TGCAGTGCTAGAGGAAGGGGGCATGAGCAGTTCTTC.